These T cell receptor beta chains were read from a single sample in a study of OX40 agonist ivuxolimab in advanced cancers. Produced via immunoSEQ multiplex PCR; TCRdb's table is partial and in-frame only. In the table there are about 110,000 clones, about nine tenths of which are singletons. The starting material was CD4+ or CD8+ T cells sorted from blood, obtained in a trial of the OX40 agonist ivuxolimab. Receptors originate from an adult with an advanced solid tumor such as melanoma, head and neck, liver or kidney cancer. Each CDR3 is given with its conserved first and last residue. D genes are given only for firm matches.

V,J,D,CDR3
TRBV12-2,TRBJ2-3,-,CASRLVGQGRENTQYF
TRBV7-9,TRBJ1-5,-,CASSLDRGANQPQHF
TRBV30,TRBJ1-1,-,CAWSVPGRTEAFF
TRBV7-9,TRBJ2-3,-,CASSLEGSGTQYF
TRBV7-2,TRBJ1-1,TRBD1,CASSLPRGGNTEAFF
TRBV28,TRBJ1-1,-,CASSAAGELNTEAFF
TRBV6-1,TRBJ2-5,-,CASSEGRETQYF
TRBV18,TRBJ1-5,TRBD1,CASSPATGNQPQHF
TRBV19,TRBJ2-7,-,CASSPSTGSSYEQYF
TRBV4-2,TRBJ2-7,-,CASSQVGTTVSREQYF
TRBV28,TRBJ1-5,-,CASNNQGASNQPQHF
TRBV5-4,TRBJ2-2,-,CASSPARAGTGELFF
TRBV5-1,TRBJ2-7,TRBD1,CASSLATGATYEQYF
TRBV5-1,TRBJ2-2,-,CASSSGGENTGELFF
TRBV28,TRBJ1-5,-,CASSFPGEGGSNQPQHF
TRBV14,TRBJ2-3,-,CASSLGTRGGDTQYF
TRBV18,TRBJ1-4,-,CASSEGNNEKLFF